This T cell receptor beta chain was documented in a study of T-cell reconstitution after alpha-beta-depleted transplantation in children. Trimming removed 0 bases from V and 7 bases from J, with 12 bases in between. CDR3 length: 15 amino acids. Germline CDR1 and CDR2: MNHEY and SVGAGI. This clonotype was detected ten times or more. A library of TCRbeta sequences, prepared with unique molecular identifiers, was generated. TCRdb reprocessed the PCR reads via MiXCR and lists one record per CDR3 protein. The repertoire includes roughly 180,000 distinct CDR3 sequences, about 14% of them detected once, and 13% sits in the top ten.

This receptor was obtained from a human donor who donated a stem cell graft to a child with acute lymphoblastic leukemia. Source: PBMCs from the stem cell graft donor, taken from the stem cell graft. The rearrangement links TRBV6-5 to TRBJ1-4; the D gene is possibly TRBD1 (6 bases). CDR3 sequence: CASSYSTGAAEKLFF. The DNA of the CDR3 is TGTGCCAGCAGTTACTCGACGGGGGCTGCTGAAAAACTGTTTTTT.